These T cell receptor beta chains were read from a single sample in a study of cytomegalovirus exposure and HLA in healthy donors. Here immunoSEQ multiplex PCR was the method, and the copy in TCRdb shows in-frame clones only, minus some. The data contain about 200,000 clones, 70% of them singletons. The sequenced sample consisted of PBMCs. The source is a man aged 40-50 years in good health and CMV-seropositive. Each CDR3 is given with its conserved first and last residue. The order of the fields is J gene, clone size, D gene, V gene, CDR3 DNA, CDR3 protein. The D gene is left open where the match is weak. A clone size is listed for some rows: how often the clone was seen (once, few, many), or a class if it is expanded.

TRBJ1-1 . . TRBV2 TGTGCCAGCAGGAAGAGTATGAACACTGAAGCTTTCTTT CASRKSMNTEAFF
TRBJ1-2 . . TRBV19 TGTGCCAGTAGTATACAACAGGGTAACTATGGCTACACCTTC CASSIQQGNYGYTF
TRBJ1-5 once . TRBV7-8 TGTGCCAGCAGCAGGGGGAATCAGCCCCAGCATTTT CASSRGNQPQHF
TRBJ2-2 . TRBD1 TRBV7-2 TGTGCCAGCAGCCAGAGACAGGGGGGGGCGGCCGGGGAGCTGTTTTTT CASSQRQGGAAGELFF
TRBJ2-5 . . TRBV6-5 TGTGCCAGCAGACTACAGGGCCGAGAGACCCAGTACTTC CASRLQGRETQYF
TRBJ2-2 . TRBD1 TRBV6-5 TGTGCCAGCAGACCGCCGGGACAGGGGGGCGGGGAGCTGTTTTTT CASRPPGQGGGELFF
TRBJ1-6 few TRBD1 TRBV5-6 TGTGCCAGCAGCCGTACAGGGGGCTCCTATAATTCACCCCTCCACTTT CASSRTGGSYNSPLHF
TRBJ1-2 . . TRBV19 TGTGCCAGTAGTATTTCGGGGATCAATGGCTACACCTTC CASSISGINGYTF
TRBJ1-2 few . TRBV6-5 TGTGCCAGCAGTGAAGGAGTTTATGGCGGCTACACCTTC CASSEGVYGGYTF
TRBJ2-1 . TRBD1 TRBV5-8 TGTGCCAGCAGCGCTGCCGGGACAGGGACTGTCAATGAGCAGTTCTTC CASSAAGTGTVNEQFF
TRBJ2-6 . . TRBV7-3 TGTGCCAGCAGCTGGGCTGGGGGACTTTCCTCGGGGGCCAACGTCCTGACTTTC CASSWAGGLSSGANVLTF
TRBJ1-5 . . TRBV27 TGTGCCAGCAGTCCGACCTCGACAGGACGCGGGCAGCCCCAGCATTTT CASSPTSTGRGQPQHF
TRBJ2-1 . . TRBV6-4 TGTGCCAGCAGTGACTTTGGTGAGGGGGCCTACAATGAGCAGTTCTTC CASSDFGEGAYNEQFF
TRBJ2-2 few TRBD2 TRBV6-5 TGTGCCAGCCGGGGGGCCGGGGAGCTGTTTTTT CASRGAGELFF
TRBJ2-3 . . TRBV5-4 TGTGCCAGCAGCCTCCGCACAGATACGCAGTATTTT CASSLRTDTQYF
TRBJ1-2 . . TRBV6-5 TGTGCCAGCAGTGAACGGGGGGAGAGCTATGGCTACACCTTC CASSERGESYGYTF
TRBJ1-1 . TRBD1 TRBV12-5 TGTGCTAGTGGGACAGGGCGGACTGAAGCTTTCTTT CASGTGRTEAFF
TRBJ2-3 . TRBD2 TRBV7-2 TGTGCCAGCGGGGTACTAGCGGGGGGAGGGACAGATACGCAGTATTTT CASGVLAGGGTDTQYF
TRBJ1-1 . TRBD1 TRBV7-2 TGTGCCAGCAGCACCAGACAGGGGGCCACTGAAGCTTTCTTT CASSTRQGATEAFF
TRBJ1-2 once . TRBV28 TGTGCCAGCAGTTTATTACCTTTGGGGGGCTATGGCTACACCTTC CASSLLPLGGYGYTF
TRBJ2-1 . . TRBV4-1 TGCGCCAGCAGCCAAGATCGGGGAGAAGGTAATGAGCAGTTCTTC CASSQDRGEGNEQFF
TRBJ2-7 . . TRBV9 TGTGCCAGCAGCACAGGGCCAGGGGACGAGCAGTACTTC CASSTGPGDEQYF
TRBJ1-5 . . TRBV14 TGTGCCAGCAGCGTCGGGATAAAACAGCCCCAGCATTTT CASSVGIKQPQHF
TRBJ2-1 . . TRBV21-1 TGTGCCAGCCCTAGGGGTGAGCAGTTCTTC CASPRGEQFF
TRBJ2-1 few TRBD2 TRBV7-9 TGTGCCAGCATCCGGAGTAGCGGGGGTCAAAATGAGCAGTTCTTC CASIRSSGGQNEQFF
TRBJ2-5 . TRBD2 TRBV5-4 TGTGCCAGCAGCTCTCTAGCGGGGGGGAGGGAGACCCAGTACTTC CASSSLAGGRETQYF
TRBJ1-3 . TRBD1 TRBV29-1 TGCAGCGTTGATACAGGGGGATTTGGAAACACCATATATTTT CSVDTGGFGNTIYF
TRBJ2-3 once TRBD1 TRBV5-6 TGTGCCAGCAGCCCCGGGACAGGGACACCTTCCTGGTTCGGAGATACGCAGTATTTT CASSPGTGTPSWFGDTQYF
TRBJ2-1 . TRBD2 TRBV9 TGTGCCAGCAGCGTAGAATTGCGGGGGGGCCGTAGTGAGCAGTTCTTC CASSVELRGGRSEQFF
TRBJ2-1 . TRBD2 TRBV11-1 TGTGCCAGCAGCTTATTAACTAGCGGGGGGGTAGATGAGCAGTTCTTC CASSLLTSGGVDEQFF
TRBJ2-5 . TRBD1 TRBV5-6 TGTGCCAGCAGCGCGGGACAGGGATATGGAGAGACCCAGTACTTC CASSAGQGYGETQYF
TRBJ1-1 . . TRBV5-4 TGTGCCAGCAGCTTGGGCTTCGGGGCTGAAGCTTTCTTT CASSLGFGAEAFF
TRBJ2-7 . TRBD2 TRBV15 TGTGCCACCAGCAGAGGACTAGCGGGGGGATCCTACGAGCAGTACTTC CATSRGLAGGSYEQYF
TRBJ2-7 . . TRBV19 TGTGCCAGTAGCAGGCCCGCTTTTAGGGAGATTGAGGTCGAGCAGTACTTC CASSRPAFREIEVEQYF
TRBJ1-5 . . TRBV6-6 TGTGCCAGCAGTTACCTAACAGGAACGGGTCAGCCCCAGCATTTT CASSYLTGTGQPQHF
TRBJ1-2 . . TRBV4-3 TGCGCCAGCAGCCACGCGGGACTGATGGACGGCTACACCTTC CASSHAGLMDGYTF
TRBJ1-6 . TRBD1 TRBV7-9 TGTTCCAGCAGCCCCACGACAGGGGGCAAATCACCCCTCCACTTT CSSSPTTGGKSPLHF
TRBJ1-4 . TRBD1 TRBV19 TGTGCCAGTAGTCGGGACAGGGCCAGTAATGAAAAACTGTTTTTT CASSRDRASNEKLFF
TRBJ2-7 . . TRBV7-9 TGTGCCAGCAGCCCGGTAACCTACGAGCAGTACTTC CASSPVTYEQYF
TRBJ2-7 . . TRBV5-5 TGTGCCAGCAGCTTGGAGTCCGCATGGCTTCACGAGCAGTACTTC CASSLESAWLHEQYF
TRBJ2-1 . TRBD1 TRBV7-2 TGTGCCAGCAGCGTAGACAGGGGATCCGGCAATGAGCAGTTCTTC CASSVDRGSGNEQFF
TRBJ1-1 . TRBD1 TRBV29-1 TGCAGCGTTGGGGACAGTTTGAGCACTGAAGCTTTCTTT CSVGDSLSTEAFF
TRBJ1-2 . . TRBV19 TGTGCCAGTAAGGGGGATGGCTACACCTTC CASKGDGYTF
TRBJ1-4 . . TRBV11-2 TGTGCCAGCAGCTCATCCAGGGGCAGTCTGCAGGCTAATGAAAAACTGTTTTTT CASSSSRGSLQANEKLFF
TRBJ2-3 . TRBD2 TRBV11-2 TGTGCCAGCAGCGTTCCACTAGCGGGGGCTAGCACAGATACGCAGTATTTT CASSVPLAGASTDTQYF
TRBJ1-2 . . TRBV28 TGTGCCAGCAGTTTGGCAGGGGCGGTTGGCTACACCTTC CASSLAGAVGYTF
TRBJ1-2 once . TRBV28 TGTGCCAGCTGTCCCCCCCCGACAGTGTTCGACTATGGCTACACCTTC CASCPPPTVFDYGYTF
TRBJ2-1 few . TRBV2 TGTGCCAGCAGGGTCGAGAGTGAGCAGTTCTTC CASRVESEQFF
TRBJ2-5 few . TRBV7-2 TGTGCCAGCAGCTTAAACTCCGGAGGGACCCAGTACTTC CASSLNSGGTQYF
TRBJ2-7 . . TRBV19 TGTGCCGGTAGTGGTACAGGGTACGAGCAGTACTTC CAGSGTGYEQYF
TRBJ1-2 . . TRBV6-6 TGTGCCAGCAGTTACGACAGGAATAACTATGGCTACACCTTC CASSYDRNNYGYTF
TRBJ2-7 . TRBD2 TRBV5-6 TGTGCCAGCAGCTTGGCTGTAGCGGGGGGTTTTTACGAGCAGTACTTC CASSLAVAGGFYEQYF
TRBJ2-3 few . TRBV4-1 TGCGCCAGCAGCCAAGATCTTCGGTGGGATACGCAGTATTTT CASSQDLRWDTQYF
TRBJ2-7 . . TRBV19 TGTGCCAGTAGTAATCCGGGAGCTTTGTCCTCCTACGAGCAGTACTTC CASSNPGALSSYEQYF
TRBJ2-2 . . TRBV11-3 TGTGCCAGCAGCACCGGACAGAACACCGGGGAGCTGTTTTTT CASSTGQNTGELFF